This TCR beta chain was identified during a study of blood T cells in healthy people across ages (dated by TCRdb to 2013 to 2016). At the level of the whole study: In model experiments, template switching captured roughly one uniquely barcoded TCR beta cDNA molecule for every two T cells. The study measured age-related changes in TCR beta repertoire diversity using deep sequencing normalized with unique cDNA molecular identifiers. Four age groups were formed from the donors: young (average 16 years), middle-aged (approximately 42), aged (about 62) and long-lived (82). To avoid experimental bias, donors of different ages were distributed randomly across sequencing lanes. The study analyzed two additional independent replicas of 1 million unique cDNA reads from the same blood draw for two donors, one aged 18 to 29 and one aged 80 or older. Beyond this particular receptor, the publication reports: As age increased, observed TCR beta diversity per million T cells dropped in a roughly linear way, and a significant reduction was already evident by age 40. Estimates of total diversity from one million sequenced T cells were regarded as lower bounds and underestimates. Compared with the aged group, the long-lived group had more naive CD4+ T cells, fewer expanded clones and increased TCR diversity, a pattern suggesting age selection. Donor CMV infection status was unknown, potentially confounding age-related changes in expanded clonotypes. The percentage of naive T cells measured by flow cytometry correlated strongly with observed TCR beta diversity. Conclusive comparison of naive and antigen-experienced compartments was prevented by the profiling of bulk unsorted PBMCs.

Systemically healthy Caucasian individuals from Russia, 35 to 40 in total and aged about 6 to 100 years, were included as donors. Each donor gave 9.5 to 10 milliliters of peripheral blood, drawn into EDTA-treated Vacutainer tubes. Ficoll-Paque density-gradient centrifugation was used to isolate PBMCs, with at least 6.5 million obtained per sample. Total RNA, at least 6 micrograms per sample, was extracted from PBMCs with Trizol reagent. For every donor, an aliquot of PBMCs went through flow cytometry to measure the percentages of naive CD45RAhigh/CD27high T cells. To prepare the library, 5' RACE was applied. TCRdb records Illumina HiSeq 2500 as the sequencer. A second PCR of 7 to 11 cycles was performed with a sample-barcoded 5' primer and a J-beta primer mix. A unique molecular identifier was introduced onto each TCR beta cDNA molecule by a template-switch 5' adaptor carrying 12 random nucleotides. At least 3 million CDR3-containing paired-end reads were obtained from each sample. First-strand cDNA synthesis was performed from all RNA using the Mint cDNA synthesis kit, with priming by a TRBC-specific oligonucleotide. Following uracil-DNA glycosylase treatment, all cDNA underwent a first 18-cycle PCR with the universal primers M1SS and BC2_uni_R. In the original analysis: Normalization of each sample was performed by random selection of 1 million high-quality reads, each carrying a distinct molecular identifier. Instead of being binned into consensus sequences, reads that shared molecular identifiers were thrown out. CDR3 identification, clonotype clustering and error correction used MiTCR with a Q25 quality threshold and the strictest error-elimination algorithm. Lower-bound total TCR beta diversity was estimated with a nonparametric unseen species model using Euler transformation. TCRdb's own reprocessing of the public reads used fastp at Q25 and MiXCR and kept productive beta chains. Here each entry gathers all rows of one CDR3 protein and keeps the most common genes and DNA. The V and J calls were not made by the authors but by TCRdb's processing. Present in this sample are roughly 570,000 distinct CDR3 sequences, roughly a quarter of which were seen just once. The top ten constitute roughly 20% of the sample.

Based on the germline V gene, the CDR1 and CDR2 sequences are SQVTM and ANQGSEA. Between the V and J ends, shortened by 6 bases and 1 base respectively, the junction contains 9 bases. Including the terminal cysteine and phenylalanine, the CDR3 comprises 12 residues. The kept DNA is CDR3 alone, 36 bases in frame from the first base. In this sample, this clonotype turned up a few times. Its antigen specificity is not known. Base qualities are not at hand, and no much larger clone is one base apart. What was sequenced was blood. This TCR was sampled from a woman aged 70-85 years in good health. The sequence links TRBV29-1 to TRBJ2-5; the D gene is perhaps TRBD2, on 6 matching bases. The nucleotide sequence is TGCAGCGTATTTAGCGGCCAAGAGACCCAGTACTTC. This sequence encodes CSVFSGQETQYF.